The 5 T cell receptor beta chains below come from one sample, sequenced in a study of graft-versus-host responses after intestinal transplantation. Some clones are missing from TCRdb's copy, which holds only in-frame ones; the method was immunoSEQ multiplex PCR. Of 75,000 to 95,000 clones in the sample, about 92% were seen once. These receptors are not linked to any known antigen. The material was unstimulated CD8+ T cells sorted from spleen or lymph node cells, obtained before intestinal transplant. The receptors come from a human donor who received an intestinal transplant.

The CDR3: CASSLEFRGAPMNTEAFF. The CDR3 bases are TGTGCCAGCAGCTTAGAATTCAGGGGTGCACCGATGAACACTGAAGCTTTCTTT. The gene calls are TRBV13 and TRBJ1-1; tentatively, D is TRBD1 (6 bases). Deletions cut 1 base from V and 0 bases from J, with 18 bases between. Per the germline V gene, CDR1 is PRHDT and CDR2 is FYEKMQ (reference sequence). The length of the CDR3 is 18 residues.

Comment on this clone: A read error may produce the germline difference seen at one junction end. The V gene is TRBV6-5, the J gene TRBJ2-1, with a weak D call TRBD2 (7 bases). The CDR3 has 15 residues. The germline CDR1 and CDR2 sequences are MNHEY and SVGAGI. The CDR3 reads CASSLSGGSYNGQFF. The CDR3 DNA reads TGTGCCAGCAGTCTCTCGGGGGGCTCCTACAATGGGCAGTTCTTC.

In this sample, this clone turned up once. The gene calls are TRBV27 and TRBJ2-7; 10 nucleotides agree with TRBD1. The CDR3 covers 15 residues. Unmatched junction bases numbered 8, after V lost 4 bases and J lost 5 bases. The germline gives CDR1 MNHEY, CDR2 SMNVEV (reference sequence). The CDR3 region is CASSYRDRGRDEQYF. The DNA of the CDR3 is TGTGCCAGCAGTTACCGGGACAGGGGAAGGGACGAGCAGTACTTC.

The chain is built from TRBV19 and TRBJ2-5; 12 nucleotides match TRBD2. This CDR3 is 14 amino acids long. Germline V gene sequence: CDR1 LNHDA, CDR2 SQIVND (reference sequence). V lost 7 bases and J lost 4; bases outside the gene matches: 4. In nucleotides, the CDR3 is TGTGCCAGTACCTCTAGCGGGGGGGTAGAGACCCAGTACTTC. Encoded protein: CASTSSGGVETQYF.

The chain is built from TRBV7-9 and TRBJ2-1, with TRBD2 matching over 9 bases. This CDR3 is built from 16 residues. CDR1 and CDR2 (germline): SEHNR, FQNEAQ (reference sequence). V was clipped by 0 bases and J by 3 bases; unmatched bases: 3. This chain's CDR3 is CASSLARRGGYNEQFF. The CDR3 DNA reads as TGTGCCAGCAGCTTAGCTAGGCGGGGGGGCTACAATGAGCAGTTCTTC.